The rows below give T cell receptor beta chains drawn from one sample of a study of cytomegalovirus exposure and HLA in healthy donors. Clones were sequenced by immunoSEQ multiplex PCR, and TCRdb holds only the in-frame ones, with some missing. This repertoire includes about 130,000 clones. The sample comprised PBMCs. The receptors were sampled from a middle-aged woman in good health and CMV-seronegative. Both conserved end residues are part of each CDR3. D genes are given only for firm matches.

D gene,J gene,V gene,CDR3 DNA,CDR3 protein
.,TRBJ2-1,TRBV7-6,TGTGCCAGCAGCCCGACTGGAAACAATGAGCAGTTCTTC,CASSPTGNNEQFF
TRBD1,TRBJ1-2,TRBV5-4,TGTGCCAGCAGCTCGACAGGGGGCTCCTATGGCTACACCTTC,CASSSTGGSYGYTF
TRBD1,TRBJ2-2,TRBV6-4,TGTGCCAGCAGCGGACAGGGCACCGGGGAGCTGTTTTTT,CASSGQGTGELFF
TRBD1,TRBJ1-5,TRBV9,TGTGCCAGCAATTCTCCTCTGGGACAGGGGGCAGTCGGCAATCAGCCCCAGCATTTT,CASNSPLGQGAVGNQPQHF
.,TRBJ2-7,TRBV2,TGTGCCATTTTAAGAGGGCTCGTGTACGAGCAGTACTTC,CAILRGLVYEQYF
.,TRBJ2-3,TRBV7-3,TGTGCCAGCAGCTTACTACTTGAAGCAGATACGCAGTATTTT,CASSLLLEADTQYF
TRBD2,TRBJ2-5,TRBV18,TGTGCCAGCTCACCATCACTAGCGGGGATACAAGAGACCCAGTACTTC,CASSPSLAGIQETQYF
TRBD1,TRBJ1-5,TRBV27,TGTGCCAGCAGTCTGGGACAGGGGGTTGTTCCCCAGCATTTT,CASSLGQGVVPQHF
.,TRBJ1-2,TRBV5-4,TGTGCCAGCAGCTTGATGGGGCCTAGCTATGGCTACACCTTC,CASSLMGPSYGYTF
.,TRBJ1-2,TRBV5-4,TGTGCCAGCAGACCCGACAGGACAGCTAACTATGGCTACACCTTC,CASRPDRTANYGYTF
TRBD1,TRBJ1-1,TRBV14,TGTGCCAGCAGCCATACCCTCAGGGGGATGAACACTGAAGCTTTCTTT,CASSHTLRGMNTEAFF
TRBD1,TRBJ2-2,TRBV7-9,TGTGCCAGCAGCTCCCGACGACAGGGAAACGGGGAGCTGTTTTTT,CASSSRRQGNGELFF
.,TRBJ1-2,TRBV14,TGTGCCAGCAGCCAAGATCTCACGGTATCCTATGGCTACACCTTC,CASSQDLTVSYGYTF
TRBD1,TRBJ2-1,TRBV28,TGTGCCAGCAGCCCCAACAGGGGACATGAGCAGTTCTTC,CASSPNRGHEQFF
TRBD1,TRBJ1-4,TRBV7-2,TGTGCCAGCAGCCTCGAGACAGGGTCTTCACCAACTAATGAAAAACTGTTTTTT,CASSLETGSSPTNEKLFF
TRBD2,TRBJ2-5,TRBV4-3,TGCGCCAGCAGCCAAGATCCAGCGGGGGGGAGTCAGACCCAGTACTTC,CASSQDPAGGSQTQYF
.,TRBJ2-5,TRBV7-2,TGTGCCAGCAGCTTAGTTGTCCGGGAGACCCAGTACTTC,CASSLVVRETQYF
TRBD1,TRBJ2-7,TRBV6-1,TGTGCCTCCTTCCGGGACAGGGGCTACGAGCAGTACTTC,CASFRDRGYEQYF
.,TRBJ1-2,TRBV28,TGTGCCAGCAGTTGGGGCGGGACTTCCCGCAACTATGGCTACACCTTC,CASSWGGTSRNYGYTF
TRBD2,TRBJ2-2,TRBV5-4,TGTGCCAGCAGACCGGGAGGGGAGAACACCGGGGAGCTGTTTTTT,CASRPGGENTGELFF
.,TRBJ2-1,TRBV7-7,TGTGCTAGCACCTGGACAGTTAAGGGTGAGCAGTTCTTC,CASTWTVKGEQFF
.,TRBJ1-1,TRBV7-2,TGTGCCAGCAGCTTAGTTGGCAGAATGAACACTGAAGCTTTCTTT,CASSLVGRMNTEAFF
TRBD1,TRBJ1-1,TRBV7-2,TGTGCCAGCAGCTGGGACAGGAACACTGAAGCTTTCTTT,CASSWDRNTEAFF
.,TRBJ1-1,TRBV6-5,TGTGCCAGCTCCAGGGGAGACACTGAAGCTTTCTTT,CASSRGDTEAFF
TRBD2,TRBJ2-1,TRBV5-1,TGCGCCAGCAGCCAGGCCGGGACTAGCGGGGGGAATGAGCAGTTCTTC,CASSQAGTSGGNEQFF
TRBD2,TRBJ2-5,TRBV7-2,TGTGCCAGCACCCGGGGAGCGGGGGAGACCCAGTACTTC,CASTRGAGETQYF
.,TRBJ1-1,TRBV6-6,TGTGCCAGCAGTTGGGGGGGCAGAGTCGGGACTGAAGCTTTCTTT,CASSWGGRVGTEAFF
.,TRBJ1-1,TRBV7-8,TGTGCCAGCAGCCTGAAGGCGGGATTCAACACTGAAGCTTTCTTT,CASSLKAGFNTEAFF
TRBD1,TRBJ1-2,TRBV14,TGTGCCAGAAAGACAGGGGGTGGCTACACCTTC,CARKTGGGYTF
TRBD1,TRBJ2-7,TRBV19,TGTGCCAGTACCAAAGGACAGGGGGTTACAACCTCCTACGAGCAGTACTTC,CASTKGQGVTTSYEQYF
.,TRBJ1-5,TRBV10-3,TGTGCCATCGGGGAGGGAGGACGGAATCAGCCCCAGCATTTT,CAIGEGGRNQPQHF
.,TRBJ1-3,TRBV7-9,TGTGCCAGCAGCTCGGGATCCGGAAACACCATATATTTT,CASSSGSGNTIYF
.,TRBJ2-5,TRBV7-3,TGTGCCAGCAGCTTATACGCGGGAGAGACCCAGTACTTC,CASSLYAGETQYF
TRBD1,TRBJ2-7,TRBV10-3,TGTGCCATCAAGGGACAGGATTCCTACGAGCAGTACTTC,CAIKGQDSYEQYF
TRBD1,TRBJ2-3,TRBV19,TGTGCCAGTAGTATGACAGGGATCTCAGATACGCAGTATTTT,CASSMTGISDTQYF
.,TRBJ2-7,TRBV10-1,TGCGCCAGCAAAGCGGGCGGCCACCCCTACGAGCAGTACTTC,CASKAGGHPYEQYF
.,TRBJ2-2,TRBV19,TGTGCCAGTAGTACGGGGGCAGGGGGCACCGGGGAGCTGTTTTTT,CASSTGAGGTGELFF
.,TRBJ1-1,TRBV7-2,TGTGCCAGCAGCTCCTTTAGCGGGAGAGGTGAAGCTTTCTTT,CASSSFSGRGEAFF
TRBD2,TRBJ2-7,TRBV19,TGTGCCAGTAGTCTACTAGCGGGGGCCTCCTACGAGCAGTACTTC,CASSLLAGASYEQYF
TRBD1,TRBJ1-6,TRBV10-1,TGCGCCAGAAAGGGGGCGAAGGGGAATTCACCCCTCCACTTT,CARKGAKGNSPLHF
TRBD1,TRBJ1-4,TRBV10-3,TGTGCCATCAGTGAAGGCAGGGGGCGCGGGAGTAATGAAAAACTGTTTTTT,CAISEGRGRGSNEKLFF
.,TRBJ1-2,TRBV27,TGTGCCAGCAGTACTATAAACAGGCGGAACTATGGCTACACCTTC,CASSTINRRNYGYTF
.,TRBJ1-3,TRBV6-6,TGTGCCAGCAGTTACGGGGGACTGCGAGCTGGAAACACCATATATTTT,CASSYGGLRAGNTIYF
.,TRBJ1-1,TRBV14,TGTGCCAGCAGCCTAGGGGGACAATGGAGCGCTGAAGCTTTCTTT,CASSLGGQWSAEAFF
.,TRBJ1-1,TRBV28,TGTGCCAGCAGTTATGGGGCTTTCATGAACACTGAAGCTTTCTTT,CASSYGAFMNTEAFF
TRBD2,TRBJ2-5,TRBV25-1,TGTGCCAGCAGTGGGCTAGCGGGGGGCCGGGAACAAGAGACCCAGTACTTC,CASSGLAGGREQETQYF
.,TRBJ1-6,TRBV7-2,TGTGCCAGCAGCTTAGGGGCAGGGTGGAATTCACCCCTCCACTTT,CASSLGAGWNSPLHF
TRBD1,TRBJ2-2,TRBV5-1,TGCGCCAGCAGCCAGACGGGACAGCCCACCGGGGAGCTGTTTTTT,CASSQTGQPTGELFF
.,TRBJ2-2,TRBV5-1,TGCGCCAGCAGCTTGCTCTGGCAGGGAAGCACCGGGGAGCTGTTTTTT,CASSLLWQGSTGELFF
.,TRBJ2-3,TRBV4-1,TGCGCCAGCAGCCCCCGAGGGGGGGGTGGACCAGATACGCAGTATTTT,CASSPRGGGGPDTQYF
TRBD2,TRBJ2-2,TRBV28,TGTGCCAGCAGTAGAGGGTTGGCGGGGGACCCGAACACCGGGGAGCTGTTTTTT,CASSRGLAGDPNTGELFF
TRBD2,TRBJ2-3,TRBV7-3,TGTGCCAGCAGCAACGGACTAGCGGGAGATACGCAGTATTTT,CASSNGLAGDTQYF
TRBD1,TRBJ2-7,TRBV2,TGTGCCAGCAGGGTAAACAGGGGGCGAGGCTACGAGCAGTACTTC,CASRVNRGRGYEQYF
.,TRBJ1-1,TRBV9,TGTGCCAGCACCGGAGGGTCGGGCAACACTGAAGCTTTCTTT,CASTGGSGNTEAFF
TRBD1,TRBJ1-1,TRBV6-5,TGTGCCAGCAGTCGGGACAGGGGTTACACTGAAGCTTTCTTT,CASSRDRGYTEAFF